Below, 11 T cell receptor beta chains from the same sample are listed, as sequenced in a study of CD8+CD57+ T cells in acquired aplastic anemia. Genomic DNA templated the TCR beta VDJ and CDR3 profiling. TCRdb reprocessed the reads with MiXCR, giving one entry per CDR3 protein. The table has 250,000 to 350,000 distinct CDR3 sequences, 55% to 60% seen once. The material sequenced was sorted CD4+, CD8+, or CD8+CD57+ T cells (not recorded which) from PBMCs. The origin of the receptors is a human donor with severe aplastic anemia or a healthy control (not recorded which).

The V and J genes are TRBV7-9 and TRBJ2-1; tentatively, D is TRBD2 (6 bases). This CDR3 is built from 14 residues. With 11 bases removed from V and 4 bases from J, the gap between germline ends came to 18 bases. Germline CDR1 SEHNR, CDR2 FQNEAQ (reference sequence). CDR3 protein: CACNFVGGYNEQFF. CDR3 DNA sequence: TGTGCCTGTAACTTCGTGGGGGGATACAATGAGCAGTTCTTC.

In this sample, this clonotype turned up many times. CDR3 loop: CASSLSALNTEAFF. The CDR3, as DNA: TGTGCCAGCAGTTTATCGGCCTTGAACACTGAAGCTTTCTTT. V gene TRBV27 combines with J gene TRBJ1-1; no clear D. Germline V gives CDR1 MNHEY, CDR2 SMNVEV (reference sequence). Trimming removed 0 bases from V and 0 bases from J, with 5 bases in between. This CDR3 has 14 residues.

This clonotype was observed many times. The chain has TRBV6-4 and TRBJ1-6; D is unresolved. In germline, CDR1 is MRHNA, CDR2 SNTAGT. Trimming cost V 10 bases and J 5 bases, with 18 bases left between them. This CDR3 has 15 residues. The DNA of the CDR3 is TGTGCCACCAGATCAGAGGGAAGGAATAATTCACCCCTCCACTTT. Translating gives CATRSEGRNNSPLHF.

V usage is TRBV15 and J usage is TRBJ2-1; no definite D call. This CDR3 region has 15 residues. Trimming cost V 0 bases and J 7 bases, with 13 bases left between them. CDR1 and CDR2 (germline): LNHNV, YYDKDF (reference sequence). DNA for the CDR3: TGTGCCACCAGCAGAGACCTTGTTAATGGGAATGAGCAGTTCTTC. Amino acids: CATSRDLVNGNEQFF.

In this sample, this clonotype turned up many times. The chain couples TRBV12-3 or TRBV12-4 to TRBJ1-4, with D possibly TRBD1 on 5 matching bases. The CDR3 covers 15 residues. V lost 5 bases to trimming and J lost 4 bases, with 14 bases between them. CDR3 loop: CASSLGGGDNEKLFF. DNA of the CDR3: TGTGCCAGCAGTCTCGGGGGGGGAGATAATGAAAAACTGTTTTTT.

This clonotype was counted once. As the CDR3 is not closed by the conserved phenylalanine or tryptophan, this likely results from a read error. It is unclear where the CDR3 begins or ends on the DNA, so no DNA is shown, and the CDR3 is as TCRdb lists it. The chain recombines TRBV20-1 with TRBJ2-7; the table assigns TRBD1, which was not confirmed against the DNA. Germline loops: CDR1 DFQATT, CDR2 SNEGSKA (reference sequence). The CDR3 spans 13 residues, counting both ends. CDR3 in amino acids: CSAPDRDLYEQCS.

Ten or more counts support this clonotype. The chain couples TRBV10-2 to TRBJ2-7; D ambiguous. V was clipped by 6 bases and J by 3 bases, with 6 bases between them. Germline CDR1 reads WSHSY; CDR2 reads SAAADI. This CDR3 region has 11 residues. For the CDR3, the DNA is TGCGCCAGCAGGAGCCTCTACGAGCAGTACTTC. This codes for CASRSLYEQYF.

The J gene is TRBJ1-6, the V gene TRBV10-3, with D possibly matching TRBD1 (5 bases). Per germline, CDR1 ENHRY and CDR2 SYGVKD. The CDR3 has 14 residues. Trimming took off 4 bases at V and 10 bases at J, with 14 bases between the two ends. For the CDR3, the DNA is TGTGCCATCAGTGCTGGGGGAGAAAAGTCACCCCTCCACTTT. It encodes CAISAGGEKSPLHF.

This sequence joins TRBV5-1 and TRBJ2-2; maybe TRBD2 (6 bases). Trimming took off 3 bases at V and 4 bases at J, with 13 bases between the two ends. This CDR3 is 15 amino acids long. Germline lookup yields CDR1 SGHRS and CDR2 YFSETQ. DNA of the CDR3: TGCGCCAGCAGCTGGGGACTCCCTAGCACCGGGGAGCTGTTTTTT. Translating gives CASSWGLPSTGELFF.

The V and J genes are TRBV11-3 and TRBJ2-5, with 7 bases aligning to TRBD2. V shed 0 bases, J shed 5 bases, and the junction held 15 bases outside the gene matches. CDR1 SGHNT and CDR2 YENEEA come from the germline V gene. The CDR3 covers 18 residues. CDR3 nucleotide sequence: TGTGCCAGCAGCTTAGATCCCCGTCCCCGCGGGAGAATGGAGACCCAGTACTTC. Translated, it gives CASSLDPRPRGRMETQYF.

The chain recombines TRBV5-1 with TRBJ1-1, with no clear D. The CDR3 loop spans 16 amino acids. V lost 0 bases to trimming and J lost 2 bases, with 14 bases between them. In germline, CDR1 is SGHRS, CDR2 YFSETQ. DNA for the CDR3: TGCGCCAGCAGCTTGGCCGGAGGAGCTGGAAACACTGAAGCTTTCTTT. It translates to CASSLAGGAGNTEAFF.